This T cell receptor (beta chain) was sequenced in a study of T cell repertoires in cytomegalovirus infection. Study information: A matching HLA type, together with CMV infection, was signaled by public TCR beta signatures.

TCRdb re-called the reads through MiXCR, storing one row per CDR3 protein. The table includes under 600,000 distinct CDR3 sequences, approximately 16% detected once. This clonotype has ten or more counts. Its specificity is unknown. The germline V gene has CDR1 MDHEN and CDR2 SYDVKM. The V and J ends lost 2 bases and 1 base respectively, with 9 bases between them. This CDR3 is 14 amino acids long. The study's findings and limits: Ex vivo responses were dominated by HLA-C-restricted CMV-specific TCR beta clonotypes. There were carriers of CMV plus the relevant HLA, and cumulative public TCR beta family frequency identified them.

This receptor was taken from a human donor in good health (CMV status not recorded). Some clones in this sample may be carry-over from other donors' samples. Sequencing was carried out using CD8+ T cells from PBMCs. V usage is TRBV28 and J usage is TRBJ2-7; D may be TRBD2 (6 bases). The DNA for the CDR3 is TGTGCCAGCAGTTTAACGGGAGTTTCCTACGAGCAGTACTTC. Protein: CASSLTGVSYEQYF.